What follows are 14 T cell receptor beta chains derived from one specimen sequenced in a study of regulatory T cells in long-lasting Graves disease. Building of the TCR beta libraries involved iRepertoire HTBI primers and Arm-PCR of CDR3 regions. A single record per CDR3 protein comes from TCRdb applying MiXCR to the multiplex PCR reads. The table records about 440,000 distinct CDR3 sequences, roughly 15% of them present only once. Time point meaning: newly diagnosed GD, antithyroid drugs for less than 3 months. Isolated PBMC RNA provided the starting material for the TCR library. The same data also contributed to another study, on T cells in Graves' hyperthyroidism and ophthalmopathy.

The sample was peripheral blood mononuclear cells (PBMCs), taken at new diagnosis, from a patient treated with antithyroid drugs. These receptors all stem from a woman under 30 with Graves disease.

The chain has TRBV24-1 and TRBJ1-6; weak D call: TRBD1 (5 bases). The V gene lost 6 bases and the J gene lost 7 bases, with 12 bases spanning the gap. The CDR3 length is 14 residues. The germline gives CDR1 KGHDR, CDR2 SFDVKD. CDR3 residues: CATSHGGLNSPLHF. In nucleotides, the CDR3 is TGTGCCACCAGTCATGGGGGTTTGAATTCACCCCTCCACTTT.

The gene calls are TRBV27 and TRBJ2-1; 9 positions match TRBD1. V was clipped by 3 bases and J by 8 bases; unmatched bases: 14. The CDR3 is made up of 17 amino acids. Looked up from germline, CDR1 is MNHEY and CDR2 is SMNVEV (reference sequence). The CDR3 bases are TGTGCCAGCAGTTTCAAACACCCGGGACAGGGTTTCTATGAGCAGTTCTTC. Translating gives CASSFKHPGQGFYEQFF.

CDR3 loop: CASSLAGQATYEQYF. In DNA form, the CDR3 reads TGTGCCAGCAGCTTAGCGGGACAGGCCACCTACGAGCAGTACTTC. The chain combines TRBV7-9 with TRBJ2-7; 8 bases line up with TRBD1. Germline CDR1 is SEHNR and CDR2 is FQNEAQ (reference sequence). The CDR3 is made up of 15 amino acids. The trim removed 0 bases at V and 2 bases at J, leaving 3 bases unmatched. Supplemented by reference TRBV7-9 and TRBJ2-7, the full variable domain reads DTGVSQNPRHKITKRGQNVTFRCDPISEHNRLYWYRQTLGQGPEFLTYFQNEAQLEKSRLLSDRFSAERPKGSFSTLEIQRTEQGDSAMYLCASSLAGQATYEQYFGPGTRLTVT.

The chain couples TRBV7-2 to TRBJ2-6, with D maybe TRBD2 (6 bases). Germline CDR1 and CDR2: SGHTA and FQGNSA. V was pared by 5 bases and J by 2 bases, with 10 bases between. CDR3 size: 15 residues. CDR3 amino acids: CASSLAGTGANVLTF. Written as DNA, the CDR3 is TGTGCCAGCAGCCTCGCGGGGACTGGGGCCAACGTCCTGACTTTC.

This clonotype was counted ten times or more. The rearrangement links TRBV2 to TRBJ2-3, with 9 bases matching TRBD2. The CDR3 runs to 15 residues. V trimming: 5 bases; J trimming: 4 bases; junction bases outside the gene matches: 7. Germline CDR1 SNHLY, CDR2 FYNNEI. CDR3 DNA sequence: TGTGCCAGCAGTTTCCCGGGGACTAGCCCAGATACGCAGTATTTT. Amino acids: CASSFPGTSPDTQYF.

The rearrangement uses TRBV18 and TRBJ1-6; a possible D gene is TRBD1 (5 bases). This CDR3 comprises 16 residues. Germline CDR1 and CDR2: KGHSH and LQKENI. V lost 1 base, J lost 10 bases, and 17 bases lay in between. The DNA of the CDR3 is TGTGCCAGCTCACCACGGGAGGTAGAGCGGGGGTCACCCCTCCACTTT. Translated, it gives CASSPREVERGSPLHF.

This clonotype was observed at least ten times. DNA of the CDR3: TGTGCCAGCACCCCTGGGGGGAGAGGGTTGAACATTCAGTACTTC. Amino acids: CASTPGGRGLNIQYF. This chain joins TRBV28 and TRBJ2-4, with D perhaps matching TRBD2 (6 bases). This CDR3 spans 15 amino acids. The ends were cut back, 7 bases at V and 7 bases at J, with 20 bases in the middle. Germline V gene sequence: CDR1 MDHEN, CDR2 SYDVKM.

This chain uses TRBV25-1 with TRBJ2-1; 9 bases map to TRBD2. The germline V gene has CDR1 MGHDK and CDR2 SYGVNS. The J segment lost 2 bases and the V segment lost 4 bases, leaving 3 bases of the junction unmatched. The CDR3 is made up of 15 amino acids. The CDR3 spells CASSVPSGAYNEQFF. In DNA, the CDR3 is TGTGCCAGCAGTGTACCTAGCGGGGCCTACAATGAGCAGTTCTTC.

For this clonotype: The junction departs from the called germline gene at one end, perhaps through a read error. The rearrangement joins TRBV3-1 to TRBJ2-2, with 8 bases aligning to TRBD2. Germline V CDR1 and CDR2: LGHDT, YNNKEL (reference sequence). The CDR3 loop spans 14 amino acids. The CDR3 here is CASRQAGDPGELFF. CDR3 sequence (DNA): TGTGCCAGCAGACAAGCGGGAGACCCCGGGGAGCTGTTTTTT.

The chain is built from TRBV7-2 and TRBJ2-1, with 8 positions matching TRBD2. CDR3 size: 20 residues. Germline lookup yields CDR1 SGHTA and CDR2 FQGNSA. Losses at the gene ends were 5 bases for V and 1 base for J; bases not matched to a gene: 19. The CDR3 region has the DNA TGTGCCAGCAGCCCGAACGCATATAGCGGGAAAGGAGGGTCCTACAATGAGCAGTTCTTC. Translating gives CASSPNAYSGKGGSYNEQFF.

The V gene is TRBV6-2 or TRBV6-3, the J gene TRBJ2-3; the D is unclear. CDR3 size: 14 residues. The V end lost 0 bases, the J end lost 5 bases, and 9 bases lay between the germline ends. From germline, CDR1 is MNHEY and CDR2 SVGEGT. CDR3 sequence: CASSYSSTGDTQYF. In DNA form, the CDR3 reads TGTGCCAGCAGTTACTCGTCGACTGGAGATACGCAGTATTTT.

This chain links TRBV29-1 with TRBJ2-7; D might be TRBD1 or TRBD2, each matching 6 bases. Germline CDR1 reads SQVTM; CDR2 reads ANQGSEA. The CDR3 totals 13 residues. The V and J ends lost 0 bases and 4 bases respectively, with 10 bases between them. CDR3 DNA sequence: TGCAGCGTTGAAGAGGGGGGCCCTTACGAGCAGTACTTC. Translating gives CSVEEGGPYEQYF.

The V call is TRBV27, the J call TRBJ2-7; TRBD1 matches 7 bases. This CDR3 contains 15 residues. Losses at the gene ends were 4 bases for V and 4 bases for J; bases not matched to a gene: 10. The germline V gene has CDR1 MNHEY and CDR2 SMNVEV (reference sequence). CDR3 nucleotides: TGTGCCAGCAGTTCTCCATCAGGGGGATTATACGAGCAGTACTTC. It specifies CASSSPSGGLYEQYF.

As to this clonotype: An end of the junction differs from the germline gene, which may be a read error. The rearrangement links TRBV7-9 to TRBJ1-1; D possibly corresponds to TRBD1 (6 bases). The CDR3 is made up of 13 amino acids. Germline V gives CDR1 SEHNR, CDR2 FQNEAQ (reference sequence). DNA for the CDR3: TGTGCCACCAGCCTCCTACAGGGCTCTGAAGCTTTCTTT. Translated: CATSLLQGSEAFF.